The 13 T cell receptor beta chains given below trace back to one sample, sequenced in a study of T cells in Graves' hyperthyroidism and ophthalmopathy. TCR beta CDR3 regions were amplified from RNA. The HTBI set primed first-round TCR CDR3 RT-PCR. MiXCR, run by TCRdb on the multiplex PCR reads, gives a single entry per CDR3 protein. The sample shows just under 750,000 distinct CDR3 sequences, about 35% of them seen only once. The sequenced sample consisted of blood. The receptors stem from a middle-aged woman with Graves' hyperthyroidism.

This rearrangement joins TRBV20-1 to TRBJ2-5, with D uncertain. Germline CDR1 reads DFQATT; CDR2 reads SNEGSKA (reference sequence). CDR3 length equals 13 residues. Trimming pared 6 bases from V and 2 bases from J, leaving 13 bases between. The CDR3 nucleotides are TGCAGTGCCACCAGCAGAGATCAAGAGACCCAGTACTTC. It is translated as CSATSRDQETQYF.

This clonotype was seen more than once but under ten times. The chain uses TRBV7-2 and TRBJ1-5, with TRBD1 as a possible D gene (6 bases). Germline assignment: CDR1 SGHTA and CDR2 FQGNSA. V dropped 1 base and J dropped 1 base, with 11 bases sitting between them. The CDR3 contains 16 residues. The CDR3 sequence: CASSLGHRESNQPQHF. The DNA of the CDR3 is TGTGCCAGCAGCTTAGGGCACAGGGAAAGCAATCAGCCCCAGCATTTT.

This clonotype was counted at least ten times. This sequence joins TRBV24-1 and TRBJ2-2; possible D gene TRBD1, 6 bases. This CDR3 contains 15 residues. Germline CDR1 reads KGHDR; CDR2 reads SFDVKD. V gave up 7 bases and J gave up 10 bases, with 21 bases separating them. The CDR3 DNA sequence: TGTGCCACCAGCATTACAGGGTTAGGTATGGAGGAGCTGTTTTTT. Its translation: CATSITGLGMEELFF.

The rearrangement links TRBV19 to TRBJ2-3; D gene ambiguous. The CDR3 contains 17 residues. Between the trimmed V and J ends, which lost 5 bases and 3 bases, there was a span of 21 bases. Germline V CDR1 and CDR2: LNHDA, SQIVND (reference sequence). CDR3 protein: CASSAFLLWEGTDTQYF. CDR3 DNA sequence: TGTGCCAGTAGTGCCTTCCTACTTTGGGAAGGAACAGATACGCAGTATTTT.

The J gene is TRBJ2-3, the V gene TRBV19, with a possible D match to TRBD2 (6 bases). CDR3 length equals 13 residues. Trimming shortened V by 9 bases and J by 5 bases, and 15 bases separated the two germline ends. Germline V gives CDR1 LNHDA, CDR2 SQIVND (reference sequence). The CDR3 region is CASPPSERDTQYF. The DNA for the CDR3 is TGTGCCAGCCCTCCTAGCGAGAGAGATACGCAGTATTTT.

Many counts were recorded for this clonotype. The rearrangement uses TRBV19 and TRBJ1-5; possible D gene TRBD1, 6 bases. Trimming removed 4 bases at V and 3 bases at J, with 16 bases between. The CDR3 totals 16 residues. Germline V gene sequence: CDR1 LNHDA, CDR2 SQIVND (reference sequence). The DNA of the CDR3 is TGTGCCAGTAGTAGACAGGAGTTCTCTTTCAATCAGCCCCAGCATTTT. Protein: CASSRQEFSFNQPQHF.

This clonotype was seen more than once but under ten times. This chain connects TRBV5-1 to TRBJ2-5; 12 nucleotides line up with TRBD2. Trimming cost V 6 bases and J 5 bases; bases outside gene matches: 8. CDR1 and CDR2 from the germline V gene are SGHRS and YFSETQ. The CDR3 runs 15 residues. The CDR3 region is CASNGLAGRVETQYF. The CDR3 nucleotides are TGCGCCAGCAACGGACTAGCGGGGCGTGTCGAGACCCAGTACTTC.

The chain has TRBV15 and TRBJ1-1; D unclear. Germline V lookup: CDR1 LNHNV, CDR2 YYDKDF (reference sequence). Trimming removed 0 bases from V and 6 bases from J, with 8 bases in between. The CDR3 length is 13 residues. CDR3 region: CATSRDGGSEAFF. CDR3 DNA: TGTGCCACCAGCAGAGATGGCGGGTCTGAAGCTTTCTTT.

The J gene is TRBJ2-7, the V gene TRBV7-8; 7 nucleotides line up with TRBD2. J gave up 1 base and V 1 base, and 7 bases lay outside the gene matches. This CDR3 is 16 amino acids long. Germline loops: CDR1 SGHVS, CDR2 FQNEAQ. CDR3 sequence: CASSLEVGGLSYEQYF. CDR3 in DNA: TGTGCCAGCAGCTTAGAGGTGGGGGGGTTGTCCTACGAGCAGTACTTC.

This clonotype was observed many times. The gene calls are TRBV10-3 and TRBJ1-1; D ambiguous. Germline V lookup: CDR1 ENHRY, CDR2 SYGVKD. The CDR3 spans 12 residues. Deletions cut 8 bases from V and 2 bases from J, with 9 bases between. CDR3 coding DNA: TGTGCCATCGCCCGGGTAAACACTGAAGCTTTCTTT. Protein product: CAIARVNTEAFF.

V usage is TRBV19 and J usage is TRBJ1-2; 8 bases align to TRBD1. Germline assignment: CDR1 LNHDA and CDR2 SQIVND (reference sequence). J gave up 7 bases and V 4 bases, and 2 bases lay outside the gene matches. This CDR3 is 12 amino acids long. CDR3 nucleotide sequence: TGTGCCAGTAGTAAAACAGGGGGTGGCTACACCTTC. Its translation is CASSKTGGGYTF. The full variable domain, its missing parts supplied by reference TRBV19 and TRBJ1-2, is DGGITQSPKYLFRKEGQNVTLSCEQNLNHDAMYWYRQDPGQGLRLIYYSQIVNDFQKGDIAEGYSVSREKKESFPLTVTSAQKNPTAFYLCASSKTGGGYTFGSGTRLTVV.

Only a few counts were recorded for this clonotype. The rearrangement uses TRBV7-9 and TRBJ2-7, with TRBD1 identical over 7 bases. The CDR3 consists of 13 residues. V lost 4 bases to trimming and J lost 4 bases; unmatched junction nucleotides: 4. Germline V gives CDR1 SEHNR, CDR2 FQNEAQ (reference sequence). CDR3: CASSSMDRYEQYF. Written as DNA, the CDR3 is TGTGCCAGCAGCTCAATGGACAGGTACGAGCAGTACTTC.

The CDR3 here is CASSFPTGENYGYTF. As DNA, the CDR3 is TGTGCCAGCAGTTTCCCGACAGGGGAAAACTATGGCTACACCTTC. This rearrangement joins TRBV12-3 or TRBV12-4 to TRBJ1-2; 8 bases map to TRBD1. This CDR3 has 15 residues. V trimming: 3 bases; J trimming: 2 bases; junction bases outside the gene matches: 5.